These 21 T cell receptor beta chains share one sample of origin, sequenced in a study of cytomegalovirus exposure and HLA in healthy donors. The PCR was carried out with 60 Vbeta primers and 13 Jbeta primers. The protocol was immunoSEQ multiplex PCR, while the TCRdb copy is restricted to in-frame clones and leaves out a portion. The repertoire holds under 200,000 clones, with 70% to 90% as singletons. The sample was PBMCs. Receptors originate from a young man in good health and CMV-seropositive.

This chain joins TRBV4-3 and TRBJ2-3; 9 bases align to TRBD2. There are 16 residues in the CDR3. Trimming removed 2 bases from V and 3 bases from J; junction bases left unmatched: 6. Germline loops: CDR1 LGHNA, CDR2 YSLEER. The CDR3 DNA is TGCGCCAGCAGCCAATATAGCGGGAGTCGGACAGATACGCAGTATTTT. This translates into CASSQYSGSRTDTQYF.

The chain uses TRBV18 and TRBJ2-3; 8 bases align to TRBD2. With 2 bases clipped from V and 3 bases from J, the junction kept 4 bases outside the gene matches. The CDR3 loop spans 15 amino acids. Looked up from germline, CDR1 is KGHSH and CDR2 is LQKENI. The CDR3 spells CASSPVAGKTDTQYF. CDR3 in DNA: TGTGCCAGCTCACCAGTAGCGGGGAAGACAGATACGCAGTATTTT.

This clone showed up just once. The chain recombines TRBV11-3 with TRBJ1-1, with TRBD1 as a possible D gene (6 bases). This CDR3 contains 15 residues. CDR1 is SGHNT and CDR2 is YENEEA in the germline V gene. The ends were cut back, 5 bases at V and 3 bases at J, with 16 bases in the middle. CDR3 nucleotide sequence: TGTGCCAGCAGCCCAATGGACAGCAAAGACACTGAAGCTTTCTTT. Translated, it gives CASSPMDSKDTEAFF.

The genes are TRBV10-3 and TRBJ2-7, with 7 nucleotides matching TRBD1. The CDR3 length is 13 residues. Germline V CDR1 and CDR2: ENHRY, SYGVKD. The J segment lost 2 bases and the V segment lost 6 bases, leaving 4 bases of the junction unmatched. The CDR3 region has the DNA TGTGCCATCAGCACGACAGGGACCTACGAGCAGTACTTC. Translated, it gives CAISTTGTYEQYF.

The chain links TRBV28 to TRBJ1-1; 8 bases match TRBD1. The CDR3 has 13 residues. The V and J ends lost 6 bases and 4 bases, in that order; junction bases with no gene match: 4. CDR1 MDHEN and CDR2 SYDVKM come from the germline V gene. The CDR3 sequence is CASSRQGFTEAFF. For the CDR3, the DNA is TGTGCCAGCAGCAGACAGGGGTTCACTGAAGCTTTCTTT.

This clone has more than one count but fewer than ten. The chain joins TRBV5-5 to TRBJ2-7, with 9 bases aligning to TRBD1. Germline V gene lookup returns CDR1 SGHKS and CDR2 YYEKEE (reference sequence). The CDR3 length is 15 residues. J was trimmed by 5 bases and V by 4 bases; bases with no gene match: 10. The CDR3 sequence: CASSTYRDRVNEQYF. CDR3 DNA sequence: TGTGCCAGCAGCACTTACCGGGACAGGGTAAACGAGCAGTACTTC.

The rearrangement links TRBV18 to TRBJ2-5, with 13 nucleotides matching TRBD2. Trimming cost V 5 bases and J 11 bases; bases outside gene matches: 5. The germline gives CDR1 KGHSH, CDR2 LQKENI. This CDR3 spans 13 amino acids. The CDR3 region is CASSAGLAGEQYF. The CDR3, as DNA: TGTGCCAGCTCAGCCGGACTAGCGGGAGAGCAGTACTTC.

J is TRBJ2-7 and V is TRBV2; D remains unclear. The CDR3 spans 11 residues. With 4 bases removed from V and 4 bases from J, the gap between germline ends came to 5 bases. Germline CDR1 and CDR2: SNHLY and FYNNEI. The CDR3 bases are TGTGCCAGCAGTGTAGTTTACGAGCAGTACTTC. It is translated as CASSVVYEQYF.

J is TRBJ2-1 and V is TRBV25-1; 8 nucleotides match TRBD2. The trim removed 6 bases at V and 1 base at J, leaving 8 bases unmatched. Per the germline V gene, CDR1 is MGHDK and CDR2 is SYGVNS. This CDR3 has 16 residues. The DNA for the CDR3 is TGTGCCAGCAGCCACCGGGGGGGAGTGTCCTACAATGAGCAGTTCTTC. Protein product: CASSHRGGVSYNEQFF.

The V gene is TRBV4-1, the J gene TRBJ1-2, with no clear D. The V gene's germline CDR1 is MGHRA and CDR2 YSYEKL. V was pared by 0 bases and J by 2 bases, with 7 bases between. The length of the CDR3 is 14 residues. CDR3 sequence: CASSQETGNYGYTF. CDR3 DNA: TGCGCCAGCAGCCAAGAGACGGGAAACTATGGCTACACCTTC.

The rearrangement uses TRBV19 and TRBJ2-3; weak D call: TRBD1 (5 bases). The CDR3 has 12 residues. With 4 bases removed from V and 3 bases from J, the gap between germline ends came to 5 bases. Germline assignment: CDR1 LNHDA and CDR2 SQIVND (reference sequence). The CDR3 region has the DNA TGTGCCAGTAGTACAGGGACAGATACGCAGTATTTT. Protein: CASSTGTDTQYF.

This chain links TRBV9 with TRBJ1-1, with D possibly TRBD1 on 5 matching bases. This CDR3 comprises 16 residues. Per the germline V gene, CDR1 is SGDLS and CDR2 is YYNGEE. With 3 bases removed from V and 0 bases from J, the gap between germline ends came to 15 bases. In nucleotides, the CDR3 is TGTGCCAGCAGCGCTTCCGGGGGGGGGTTGAACACTGAAGCTTTCTTT. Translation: CASSASGGGLNTEAFF. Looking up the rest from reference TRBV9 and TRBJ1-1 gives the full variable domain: DSGVTQTPKHLITATGQRVTLRCSPRSGDLSVYWYQQSLDQGLQFLIQYYNGEERAKGNILERFSAQQFPDLHSELNLSSLELGDSALYFCASSASGGGLNTEAFFGQGTRLTVV.

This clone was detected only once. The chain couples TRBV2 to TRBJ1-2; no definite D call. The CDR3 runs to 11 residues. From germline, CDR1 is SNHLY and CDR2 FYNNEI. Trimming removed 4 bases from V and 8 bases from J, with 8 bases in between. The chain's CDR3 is CASSGTGGYTF. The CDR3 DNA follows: TGTGCCAGCAGTGGGACGGGGGGCTACACCTTC.

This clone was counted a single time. The CDR3 bases are TGCGCCAGCAGCCCGGGGACAGTGGGAGAGACCCAGTACTTC. Amino acids: CASSPGTVGETQYF. V gene TRBV5-1 combines with J gene TRBJ2-5; 7 bases are shared with TRBD1. Germline V gene data show CDR1 as SGHRS and CDR2 as YFSETQ. J lost 4 bases, V lost 4 bases, and 7 bases had no gene match. The CDR3 runs to 14 residues. The variable domain in full, with the rest retrieved from reference TRBV5-1 and TRBJ2-5, is KAGVTQTPRYLIKTRGQQVTLSCSPISGHRSVSWYQQTPGQGLQFLFEYFSETQRNKGNFPGRFSGRQFSNSRSEMNVSTLELGDSALYLCASSPGTVGETQYFGPGTRLLVL.

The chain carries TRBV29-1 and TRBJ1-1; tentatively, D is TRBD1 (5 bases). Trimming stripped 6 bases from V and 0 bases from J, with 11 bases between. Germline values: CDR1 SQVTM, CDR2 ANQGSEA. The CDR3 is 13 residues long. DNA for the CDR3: TGCAGCGTCAGGGTAACCATGAACACTGAAGCTTTCTTT. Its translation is CSVRVTMNTEAFF.

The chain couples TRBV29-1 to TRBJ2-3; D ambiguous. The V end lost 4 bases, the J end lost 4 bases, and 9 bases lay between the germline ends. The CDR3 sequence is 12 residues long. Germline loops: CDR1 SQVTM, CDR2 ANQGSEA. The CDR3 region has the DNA TGCAGCGTTGTTCTATCTTCAGATACGCAGTATTTT. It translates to CSVVLSSDTQYF.

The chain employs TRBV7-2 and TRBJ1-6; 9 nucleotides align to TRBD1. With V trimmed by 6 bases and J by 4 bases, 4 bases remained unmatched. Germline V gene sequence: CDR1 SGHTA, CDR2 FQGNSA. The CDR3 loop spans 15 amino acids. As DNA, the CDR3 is TGTGCCAGCAGTACGGGACAGGGTTATAATTCACCCCTCCACTTT. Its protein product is CASSTGQGYNSPLHF. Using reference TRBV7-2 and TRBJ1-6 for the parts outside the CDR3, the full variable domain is GAGVSQSPSNKVTEKGKDVELRCDPISGHTALYWYRQSLGQGLEFLIYFQGNSAPDKSGLPSDRFSAERTGGSVSTLTIQRTQQEDSAVYLCASSTGQGYNSPLHFGNGTRLTVT.

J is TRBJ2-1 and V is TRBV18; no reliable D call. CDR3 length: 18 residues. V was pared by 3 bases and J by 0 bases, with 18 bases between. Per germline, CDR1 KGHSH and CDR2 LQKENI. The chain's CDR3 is CASSPTELSPSSYNEQFF. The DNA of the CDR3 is TGTGCCAGCTCACCCACCGAATTGAGTCCAAGCTCCTACAATGAGCAGTTCTTC.

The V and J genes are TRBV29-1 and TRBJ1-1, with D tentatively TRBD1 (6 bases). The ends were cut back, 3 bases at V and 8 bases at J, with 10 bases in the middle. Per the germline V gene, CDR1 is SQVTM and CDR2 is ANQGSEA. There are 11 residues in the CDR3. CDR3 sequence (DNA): TGCAGCGTTGACGGGGGGCTGGAAGCTTTCTTT. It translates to CSVDGGLEAFF.

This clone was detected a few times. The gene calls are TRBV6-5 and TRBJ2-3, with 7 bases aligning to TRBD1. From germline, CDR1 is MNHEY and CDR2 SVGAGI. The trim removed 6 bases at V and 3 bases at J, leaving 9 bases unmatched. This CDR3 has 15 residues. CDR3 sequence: CASRETGLDTDTQYF. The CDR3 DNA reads TGTGCCAGCAGGGAGACAGGGTTGGATACAGATACGCAGTATTTT.

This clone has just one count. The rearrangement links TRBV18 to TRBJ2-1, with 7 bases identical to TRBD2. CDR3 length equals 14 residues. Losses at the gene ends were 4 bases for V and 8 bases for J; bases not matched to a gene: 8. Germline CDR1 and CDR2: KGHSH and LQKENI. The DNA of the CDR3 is TGTGCCAGCTCACTCAGACTAGCTCTTTATGAGCAGTTCTTC. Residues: CASSLRLALYEQFF.